The T cell receptor beta chain described here comes from a study of patients and donors after allogeneic stem cell transplantation. A few counts support this clonotype. Trimming removed 7 bases from V and 0 bases from J, with 9 bases in between. The CDR3 has 14 residues. Via MiXCR, TCRdb re-called the RT-PCR reads, giving one row per CDR3 protein. This table holds about a million distinct CDR3 sequences, roughly 18% found once. The chain is built from TRBV12-3 or TRBV12-4 and TRBJ2-2; D possibly corresponds to TRBD1 (6 bases). This clonotype was sampled from a human donor who was either an allogeneic HSCT recipient or a stem cell or donor lymphocyte infusion donor (not recorded which). It is not recorded whose cells these are; they may come from a transplant donor. The sample consisted of blood, either unsorted or a sorted T cell fraction (not recorded which). For the CDR3, the DNA is TGTGCCAGCAAAAGGACAGCGAACACCGGGGAGCTGTTTTTT. Its translation is CASKRTANTGELFF.